The 17 T cell receptor beta chains in this list originate from one sample, sequenced in a study of CD8+ T cells in alopecia areata. The authors extracted RNA and reverse transcribed it into cDNA as the sequencing template. Only in-frame clones appear in the TCRdb table, and some are missing; sequencing was by immunoSEQ multiplex PCR. Among around 190,000 clones listed, more than 50% were seen once. The material sequenced was CD8+ T cells sorted from blood. These receptors were obtained from a human donor in good health.

This chain joins TRBV7-2 and TRBJ2-6; D ambiguous. The CDR3 runs to 14 residues. Looked up from germline, CDR1 is SGHTA and CDR2 is FQGNSA. Trimming stripped 3 bases from V and 0 bases from J, with 3 bases between. This CDR3 reads CASSLGSGANVLTF. CDR3 bases: TGTGCCAGCAGCTTGGGCTCTGGGGCCAACGTCCTGACTTTC.

The chain couples TRBV5-6 to TRBJ1-5, with no clear D. The V end was cut by 4 bases, the J end by 9 bases, with 14 bases between. The CDR3 loop spans 13 amino acids. Germline lookup yields CDR1 SGHDT and CDR2 YYEEEE. CDR3 DNA sequence: TGTGCCAGCAGCCATACAACGGACCTGCCCCAGCATTTT. Translation: CASSHTTDLPQHF.

The chain has TRBV4-1 and TRBJ2-7, with 7 positions matching TRBD1. Unmatched junction bases numbered 7, after V lost 5 bases and J lost 0 bases. The CDR3 runs 15 residues. In germline, CDR1 is MGHRA, CDR2 YSYEKL. The CDR3 nucleotides read TGCGCCAGCAGCGGCCGGGACAGCAGCTCCTACGAGCAGTACTTC. This translates into CASSGRDSSSYEQYF.

The chain has TRBV6-5 and TRBJ2-7, with 10 bases that match TRBD2. Per the germline V gene, CDR1 is MNHEY and CDR2 is SVGAGI. The J segment lost 2 bases and the V segment lost 0 bases, leaving 4 bases of the junction unmatched. This CDR3 spans 16 amino acids. Here the CDR3 reads CASSYSGLAEAYEQYF. Written as DNA, the CDR3 is TGTGCCAGCAGTTACTCCGGACTAGCGGAGGCCTACGAGCAGTACTTC.

V gene TRBV29-1 combines with J gene TRBJ1-2, with TRBD1 matching 12 bases. Germline values: CDR1 SQVTM, CDR2 ANQGSEA. The CDR3 sequence is 13 residues long. For the CDR3, the DNA is TGCAGGGCGGGACAGGGGGCGAACTATGGCTACACCTTC. Protein: CRAGQGANYGYTF. Supplemented by reference TRBV29-1 and TRBJ1-2, the full variable domain reads SAVISQKPSRDICQRGTSLTIQCQVDSQVTMMFWYRQQPGQSLTLIATANQGSEATYESGFVIDKFPISRPNLTFSTLTVSNMSPEDSSIYLCRAGQGANYGYTFGSGTRLTVV.

This clone was detected only a few times. Additional DNA sequences in this sample encode the identical CDR3. Here the CDR3 DNA reads TGTGCCAGCAGCTTAGGCAGGGGCTATGGCTACACCTTC. It yields the protein CASSLGRGYGYTF. The V gene is TRBV13, the J gene TRBJ1-2; D is perhaps TRBD1 (6 bases). Germline V gene data show CDR1 as PRHDT and CDR2 as FYEKMQ (reference sequence). This CDR3 spans 13 amino acids. V was cut by 0 bases and J by 4 bases, with 6 bases left in between.

This chain uses TRBV5-1 with TRBJ2-5, with TRBD2 identical over 10 bases. The CDR3 totals 15 residues. Germline V CDR1 and CDR2: SGHRS, YFSETQ. J lost 0 bases, V lost 4 bases, and 3 bases had no gene match. CDR3 amino acids: CASSLAGAHQETQYF. DNA for the CDR3: TGCGCCAGCAGCCTAGCGGGGGCCCACCAAGAGACCCAGTACTTC. The variable domain in full, with the rest retrieved from reference TRBV5-1 and TRBJ2-5, is KAGVTQTPRYLIKTRGQQVTLSCSPISGHRSVSWYQQTPGQGLQFLFEYFSETQRNKGNFPGRFSGRQFSNSRSEMNVSTLELGDSALYLCASSLAGAHQETQYFGPGTRLLVL.

This clone has a single count. The rearrangement uses TRBV15 and TRBJ2-2; 10 bases are shared with TRBD1. Germline V gene sequence: CDR1 LNHNV, CDR2 YYDKDF (reference sequence). This CDR3 has 14 residues. The ends lost 8 bases at V and 5 bases at J; junction bases unmatched: 5. The CDR3 region is CATLDRGLTGELFF. In DNA, the CDR3 is TGTGCCACCTTAGACAGGGGGCTGACCGGGGAGCTGTTTTTT.

This chain connects TRBV9 to TRBJ1-1; 11 bases map to TRBD1. With V trimmed by 3 bases and J by 4 bases, 8 bases remained unmatched. The germline V gene has CDR1 SGDLS and CDR2 YYNGEE. CDR3 size: 16 residues. The CDR3 DNA reads as TGTGCCAGCAGCGCCGATCGGACAGGGGGCTCCACTGAAGCTTTCTTT. It is translated as CASSADRTGGSTEAFF.

This clone was detected only once. The V call is TRBV7-2, the J call TRBJ2-7; no clear D. CDR3 length: 12 amino acids. Germline V gene lookup returns CDR1 SGHTA and CDR2 FQGNSA. V lost 6 bases, J lost 0 bases, and 6 bases lay in between. CDR3: CASSWSSYEQYF. The DNA of the CDR3 is TGTGCCAGCAGTTGGAGCTCCTACGAGCAGTACTTC.

The chain uses TRBV15 and TRBJ2-1; D possibly corresponds to TRBD2 (6 bases). Germline values: CDR1 LNHNV, CDR2 YYDKDF (reference sequence). Trimming took 0 bases from V and 4 from J, leaving 10 bases between them. The CDR3 runs 15 residues. The CDR3 here is CATSREGGLYNEQFF. CDR3 sequence (DNA): TGTGCCACCAGCAGAGAGGGGGGACTTTACAATGAGCAGTTCTTC.

In regard to this clone: Other DNA sequences in this specimen translate into the identical CDR3. The chain is built from TRBV27 and TRBJ1-5, with no clear D. CDR1 is MNHEY and CDR2 is SMNVEV in the germline V gene (reference sequence). The CDR3 consists of 13 residues. Trimming took 2 bases from V and 2 from J, leaving 4 bases between them. In DNA form, the CDR3 reads TGTGCCAGCAGTTTAGCGGGCAATCAGCCCCAGCATTTT. Translated, it gives CASSLAGNQPQHF.

This clone was recorded a few times. The chain joins TRBV7-9 to TRBJ2-7; D unclear. This CDR3 spans 13 amino acids. V lost 5 bases, J lost 3 bases, and 11 bases lay in between. From germline, CDR1 is SEHNR and CDR2 FQNEAQ (reference sequence). CDR3 sequence: CASSPLSHYEQYF. CDR3 sequence (DNA): TGTGCCAGCAGCCCGCTGTCCCACTACGAGCAGTACTTC.

The table lists this clone with a few counts. The CDR3 protein is CASSRGLGDEQYF. CDR3 sequence (DNA): TGTGCCAGCAGCCGAGGACTGGGCGACGAGCAGTACTTC. The chain joins TRBV13 to TRBJ2-7, with D perhaps TRBD2 (5 bases). V was trimmed by 5 bases and J by 5 bases, leaving 13 bases between them. This CDR3 region has 13 residues. The germline V gene has CDR1 PRHDT and CDR2 FYEKMQ (reference sequence).

The V gene is TRBV15, the J gene TRBJ2-7; 10 bases map to TRBD1. The CDR3 covers 15 residues. Germline CDR1 and CDR2: LNHNV and YYDKDF (reference sequence). V lost 0 bases to trimming and J lost 5 bases; unmatched junction nucleotides: 4. This CDR3 reads CATSREGQGLHEQYF. The CDR3, as DNA: TGTGCCACCAGCAGAGAGGGACAGGGGTTACACGAGCAGTACTTC.

This clone appeared a few times. The rearrangement joins TRBV5-1 to TRBJ1-2; D is unresolved. Between the trimmed V and J ends, which lost 4 bases and 7 bases, there was a span of 8 bases. The germline CDR1 and CDR2 sequences are SGHRS and YFSETQ. The CDR3 extends over 11 amino acids. The DNA of the CDR3 is TGCGCCAGCAGCGGCGGTGGTGGCTACACCTTC. Its protein product is CASSGGGGYTF.

This chain joins TRBV6-5 and TRBJ2-2; the D gene is possibly TRBD2 (5 bases). Germline V lookup: CDR1 MNHEY, CDR2 SVGAGI. Trimming shortened V by 2 bases and J by 6 bases, and 10 bases separated the two germline ends. CDR3 length: 14 amino acids. The CDR3 spells CASSYTGSPGELFF. CDR3 nucleotide sequence: TGTGCCAGCAGTTACACGGGGTCCCCCGGGGAGCTGTTTTTT.